The source of this T cell receptor beta chain is a study of T cell changes during pregnancy in multiple sclerosis. This CDR3 contains 13 residues. The germline V gene encodes CDR1 MNHEY and CDR2 SVGAGI. V lost 9 bases, J lost 6 bases, and 15 bases lay in between. Here immunoSEQ multiplex PCR was the method, and the copy in TCRdb shows in-frame clones only, minus some. The sample includes more than 90,000 clones, about 93% of them seen just once. The clonotype comes from a female donor with multiple sclerosis, enrolled in a pregnancy study. The sequences come from peripheral blood, collected in the third trimester of pregnancy. J is TRBJ2-1 and V is TRBV6-5; TRBD1 is a possible D gene (6 bases). CDR3 protein: CASRTGPRNEQFF. CDR3 bases: TGTGCCAGTAGAACAGGGCCCCGCAATGAGCAGTTCTTC.